Sequencing of this TCR beta chain was carried out in a study of cytomegalovirus exposure and HLA in healthy donors. Study observations and caveats: The productive fraction for most TCR beta V segments was about 87% or about 30% in an earlier analysis. There were some V segments, including TRBV6-2 and TRBV6-3, excluded as indistinguishable. Further analysis was carried out later, and it showed several of the most significant clusters appearing linked to common viral pathogens.

Donors were ostensibly healthy at sampling, although undocumented immune exposures were probable. V shed 4 bases and J shed 13 bases, with 19 bases lying between them. From germline, CDR1 is MNHEY and CDR2 SVGAGI. The CDR3 runs 13 residues. Researchers ran the PCR with 60 Vbeta and 13 Jbeta primers. Produced via immunoSEQ multiplex PCR; TCRdb's table is partial and in-frame only. The sample has some 180,000 clones, roughly 85% seen once. Turning to this clone: The target antigen is unknown.

The receptor's source is a man younger than 45 in good health and CMV-seropositive. V is TRBV6-5 and J is TRBJ2-5, with D possibly matching TRBD1 (6 bases). Sequencing was performed on PBMCs. CDR3 nucleotide sequence: TGTGCCAGCAGTTTCCGGGACACAAGAGTACGGTACTTC. Protein product: CASSFRDTRVRYF.